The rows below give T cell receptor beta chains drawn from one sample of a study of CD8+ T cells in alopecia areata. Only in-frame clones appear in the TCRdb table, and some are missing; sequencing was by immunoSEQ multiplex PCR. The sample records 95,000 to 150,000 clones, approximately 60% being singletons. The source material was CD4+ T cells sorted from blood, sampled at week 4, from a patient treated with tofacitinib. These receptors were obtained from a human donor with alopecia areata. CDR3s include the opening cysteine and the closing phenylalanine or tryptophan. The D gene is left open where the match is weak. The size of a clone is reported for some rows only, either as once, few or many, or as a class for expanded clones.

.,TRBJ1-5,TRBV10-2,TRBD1,CATHRGPGQPQHF,TGCGCCACTCACAGGGGGCCGGGTCAGCCCCAGCATTTT
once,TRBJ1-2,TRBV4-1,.,CASSPYGYYGYTF,TGCGCCAGCAGCCCGTACGGCTACTATGGCTACACCTTC
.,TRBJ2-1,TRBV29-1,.,CSTRPGGPRDEQFF,TGCAGCACCCGTCCGGGGGGCCCTAGGGATGAGCAGTTCTTC
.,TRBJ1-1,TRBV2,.,CASSVEGESTEAFF,TGTGCCAGCAGTGTAGAGGGTGAATCCACTGAAGCTTTCTTT
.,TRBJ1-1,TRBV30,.,CAWSVRLVGGTEAFF,TGTGCCTGGAGTGTACGGTTGGTGGGGGGCACTGAAGCTTTCTTT
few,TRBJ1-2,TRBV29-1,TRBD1,CSVPDRTAYGYTF,TGCAGCGTTCCGGACAGGACTGCCTATGGCTACACCTTC
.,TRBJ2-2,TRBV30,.,CAWSLYSTGELFF,TGTGCCTGGAGTTTATACAGCACCGGGGAGCTGTTTTTT
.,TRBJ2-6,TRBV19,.,CASGLAGANVLTF,TGTGCCAGTGGTCTTGCTGGGGCCAACGTCCTGACTTTC
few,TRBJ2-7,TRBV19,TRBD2,CASRPAGERNEQYF,TGTGCCAGTAGGCCTGCGGGGGAGCGGAACGAGCAGTACTTC
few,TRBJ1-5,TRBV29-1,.,CSVTVGGTKDQPQHF,TGCAGCGTTACCGTCGGGGGCACTAAGGATCAGCCCCAGCATTTT
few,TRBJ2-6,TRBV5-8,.,CASRKSGNVLTF,TGTGCCAGCAGAAAATCAGGCAACGTCCTGACTTTC
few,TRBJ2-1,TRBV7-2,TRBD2,CASSPRLAGGRDNEQFF,TGTGCCAGCAGCCCGAGACTAGCGGGGGGGCGAGACAATGAGCAGTTCTTC
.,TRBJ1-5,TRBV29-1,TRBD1,CSVRTGANQPQHF,TGCAGCGTCAGGACAGGGGCCAATCAGCCCCAGCATTTT
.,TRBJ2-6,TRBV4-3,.,CASSHSEGSGANVLTF,TGCGCCAGCAGTCACTCCGAGGGGTCCGGGGCCAACGTCCTGACTTTC
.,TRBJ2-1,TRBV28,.,CASSLHAGTYNEQFF,TGTGCCAGCAGTCTCCATGCCGGGACCTACAATGAGCAGTTCTTC
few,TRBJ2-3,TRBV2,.,CASSERSTDTQYF,TGTGCCAGCAGTGAGAGGAGCACAGATACGCAGTATTTT
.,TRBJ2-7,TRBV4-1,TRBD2,CASSQGSGLAGVSEQYF,TGCGCCAGCAGCCAAGGAAGCGGACTAGCGGGAGTTTCCGAGCAGTACTTC
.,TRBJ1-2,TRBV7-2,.,CASSLGDNYGYTF,TGTGCCAGCAGCTTAGGGGACAACTATGGCTACACCTTC
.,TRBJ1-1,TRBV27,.,CASVGITSQAFF,TGTGCCAGCGTCGGTATAACCTCACAAGCTTTCTTT
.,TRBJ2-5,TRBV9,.,CASSVGSGIGLETQYF,TGTGCCAGCAGCGTAGGGTCGGGCATTGGGCTTGAGACCCAGTACTTC
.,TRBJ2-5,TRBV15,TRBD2,CATSRETRTSNGETQYF,TGTGCCACCAGCAGAGAGACGCGGACTAGCAACGGGGAGACTCAGTACTTC
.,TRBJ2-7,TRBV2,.,CASKSPDLSYEQYF,TGTGCCAGCAAATCTCCGGACCTCTCCTACGAGCAGTACTTC
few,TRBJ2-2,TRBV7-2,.,CASSLRLEAGELFF,TGTGCCAGCAGCTTACGGCTGGAGGCCGGGGAGCTGTTTTTT
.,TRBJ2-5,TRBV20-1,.,CSPKRETQYF,TGCAGTCCGAAGAGAGAGACCCAGTACTTC
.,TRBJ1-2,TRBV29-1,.,CSVEFPGNYGYTF,TGCAGCGTTGAGTTCCCCGGGAACTATGGCTACACCTTC
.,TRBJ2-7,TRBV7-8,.,CASSPRRAFSYEQYF,TGTGCCAGCAGCCCTCGGCGGGCGTTCTCCTACGAGCAGTACTTC
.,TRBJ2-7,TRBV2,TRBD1,CASSERSGGMYEQYF,TGTGCCAGCAGTGAAAGGTCAGGGGGCATGTACGAGCAGTACTTC
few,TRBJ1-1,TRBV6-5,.,CASTQQGTNTEAFF,TGTGCCAGCACTCAACAGGGTACGAACACTGAAGCTTTCTTT
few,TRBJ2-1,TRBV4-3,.,CASSPSPTAVSYNEQFF,TGCGCCAGCAGCCCAAGTCCGACAGCTGTCTCCTACAATGAGCAGTTCTTC
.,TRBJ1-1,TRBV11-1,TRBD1,CASSFQGVTEAFF,TGTGCCAGCAGCTTTCAGGGGGTCACTGAAGCTTTCTTT
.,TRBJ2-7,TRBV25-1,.,CASSVTGMGEQYF,TGTGCCAGCAGTGTAACAGGAATGGGCGAGCAGTACTTC
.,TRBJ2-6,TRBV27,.,CASTAFPLGANVLTF,TGTGCCAGCACAGCTTTCCCCCTTGGGGCCAACGTCCTGACTTTC
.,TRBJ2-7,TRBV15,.,CATSPYSSYEQYF,TGTGCCACCAGCCCTTATAGCTCCTACGAGCAGTACTTC
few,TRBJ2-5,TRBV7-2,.,CASTDFQETQYF,TGTGCCAGCACCGACTTCCAAGAGACCCAGTACTTC
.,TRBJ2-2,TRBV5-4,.,CASSRAAAGELFF,TGTGCCAGCAGCAGGGCGGCGGCCGGGGAGCTGTTTTTT
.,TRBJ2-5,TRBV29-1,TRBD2,CSAFGGLALGETQYF,TGCAGCGCATTCGGGGGACTAGCGCTGGGGGAGACCCAGTACTTC
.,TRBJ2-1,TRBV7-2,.,CASSFYIEQFF,TGTGCCAGCAGCTTCTATATCGAGCAGTTCTTC
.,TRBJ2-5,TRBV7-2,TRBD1,CASSPDRAGETQYF,TGTGCCAGCAGCCCCGACAGGGCAGGCGAGACCCAGTACTTC
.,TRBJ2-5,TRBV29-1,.,CSVDWGMGQETQYF,TGCAGCGTTGATTGGGGGATGGGACAAGAGACCCAGTACTTC
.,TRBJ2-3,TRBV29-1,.,CSVDYSLTDTQYF,TGCAGCGTTGACTACAGCCTCACAGATACGCAGTATTTT
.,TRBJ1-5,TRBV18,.,CASSPVREEQPQHF,TGTGCCAGCTCACCGGTCAGGGAGGAACAGCCCCAGCATTTT
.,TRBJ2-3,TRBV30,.,CAWSFWEDTQYF,TGTGCCTGGAGTTTCTGGGAGGATACGCAGTATTTT
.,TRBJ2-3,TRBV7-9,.,CASSSTDTQYF,TGTGCCAGCAGCTCCACGGATACGCAGTATTTT
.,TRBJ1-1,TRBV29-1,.,CSVDLAVNTEAFF,TGCAGCGTGGACCTTGCAGTTAACACTGAAGCTTTCTTT
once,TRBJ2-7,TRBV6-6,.,CASSHPAGQNYEQYF,TGTGCCAGCAGTCATCCCGCGGGACAGAACTACGAGCAGTACTTC
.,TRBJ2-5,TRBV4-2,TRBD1,CASSQDYRGETQYF,TGTGCCAGCAGCCAAGATTACAGGGGAGAGACCCAGTACTTC
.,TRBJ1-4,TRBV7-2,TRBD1,CASSLGTGRYEKLFF,TGTGCCAGCAGCCTGGGGACAGGGCGCTATGAAAAACTGTTTTTT
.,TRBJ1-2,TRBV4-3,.,CASSRVRQTNYGYTF,TGCGCCAGCAGCCGTGTCAGACAGACTAACTATGGCTACACCTTC
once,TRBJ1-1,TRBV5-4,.,CASSLQGRRAEAFF,TGTGCCAGCAGCTTGCAGGGGCGCCGCGCTGAAGCTTTCTTT